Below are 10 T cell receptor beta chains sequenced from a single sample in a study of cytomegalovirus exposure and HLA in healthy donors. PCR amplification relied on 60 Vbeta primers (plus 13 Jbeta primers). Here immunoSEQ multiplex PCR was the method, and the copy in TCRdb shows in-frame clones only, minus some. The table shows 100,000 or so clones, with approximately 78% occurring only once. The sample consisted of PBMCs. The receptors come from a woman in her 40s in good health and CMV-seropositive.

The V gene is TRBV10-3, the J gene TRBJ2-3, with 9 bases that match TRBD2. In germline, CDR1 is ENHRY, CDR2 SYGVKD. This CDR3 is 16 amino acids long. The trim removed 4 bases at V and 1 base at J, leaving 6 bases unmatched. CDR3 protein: CAISVGAGGGTDTQYF. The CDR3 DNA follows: TGTGCCATCAGTGTTGGGGCGGGAGGGGGCACAGATACGCAGTATTTT.

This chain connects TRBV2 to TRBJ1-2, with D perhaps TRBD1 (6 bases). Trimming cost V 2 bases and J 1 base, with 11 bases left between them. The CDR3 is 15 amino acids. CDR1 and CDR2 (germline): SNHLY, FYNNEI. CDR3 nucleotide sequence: TGTGCCAGCAGTGAAAGTAGGACAGTTAACTATGGCTACACCTTC. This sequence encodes CASSESRTVNYGYTF. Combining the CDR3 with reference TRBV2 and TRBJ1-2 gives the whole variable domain EPEVTQTPSHQVTQMGQEVILRCVPISNHLYFYWYRQILGQKVEFLVSFYNNEISEKSEIFDDQFSVERPDGSNFTLKIRSTKLEDSAMYFCASSESRTVNYGYTFGSGTRLTVV.

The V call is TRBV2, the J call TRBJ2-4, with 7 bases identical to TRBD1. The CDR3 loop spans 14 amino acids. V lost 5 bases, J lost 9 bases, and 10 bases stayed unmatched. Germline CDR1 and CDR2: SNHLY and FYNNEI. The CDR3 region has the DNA TGTGCCAGCAGTCCGACAGGGTCGTCGACCATTCAGTACTTC. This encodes CASSPTGSSTIQYF.

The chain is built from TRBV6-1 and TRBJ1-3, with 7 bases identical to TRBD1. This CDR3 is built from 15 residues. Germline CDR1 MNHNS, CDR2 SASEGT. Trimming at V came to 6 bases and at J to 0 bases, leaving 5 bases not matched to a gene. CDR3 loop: CASRGDSFSGNTIYF. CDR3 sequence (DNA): TGTGCCAGCAGAGGGGACAGCTTCTCTGGAAACACCATATATTTT.

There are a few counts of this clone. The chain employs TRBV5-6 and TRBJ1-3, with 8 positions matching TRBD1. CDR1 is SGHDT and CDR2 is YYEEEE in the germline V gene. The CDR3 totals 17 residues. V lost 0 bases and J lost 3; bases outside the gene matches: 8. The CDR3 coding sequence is TGTGCCAGCAGCTTGGTGGGCAGGGGGCTCGTTGGAAACACCATATATTTT. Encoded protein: CASSLVGRGLVGNTIYF.

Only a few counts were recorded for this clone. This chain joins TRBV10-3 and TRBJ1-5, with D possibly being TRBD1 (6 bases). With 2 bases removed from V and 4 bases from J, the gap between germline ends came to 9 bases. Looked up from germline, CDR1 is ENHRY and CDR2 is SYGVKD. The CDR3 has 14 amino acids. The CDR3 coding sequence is TGTGCCATCAGTGAGGTCGGACAGAATCAGCCCCAGCATTTT. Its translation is CAISEVGQNQPQHF.

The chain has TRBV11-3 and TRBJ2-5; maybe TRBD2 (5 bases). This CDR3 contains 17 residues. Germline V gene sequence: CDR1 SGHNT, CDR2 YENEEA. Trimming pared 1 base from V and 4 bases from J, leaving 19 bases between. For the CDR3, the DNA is TGTGCCAGCAGCTTAGGCCTGAGTACTAGTTCTTCAGAGACCCAGTACTTC. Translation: CASSLGLSTSSSETQYF.

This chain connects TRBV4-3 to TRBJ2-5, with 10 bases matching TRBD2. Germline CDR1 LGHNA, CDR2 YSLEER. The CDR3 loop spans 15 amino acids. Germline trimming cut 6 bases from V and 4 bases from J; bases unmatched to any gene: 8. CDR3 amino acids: CASRTGTSEAETQYF. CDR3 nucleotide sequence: TGCGCCAGCAGAACCGGGACTAGCGAAGCAGAGACCCAGTACTTC.

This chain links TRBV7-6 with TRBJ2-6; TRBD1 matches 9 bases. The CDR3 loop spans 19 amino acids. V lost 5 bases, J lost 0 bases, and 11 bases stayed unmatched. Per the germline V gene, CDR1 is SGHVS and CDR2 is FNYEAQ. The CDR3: CASSHAGTGFHSGANVLTF. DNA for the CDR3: TGTGCCAGCAGCCACGCCGGGACAGGGTTCCACTCTGGGGCCAACGTCCTGACTTTC.

CDR3 nucleotides: TGTGCCAGCAGCCGCTTGGACAGGGGCACTAATGAAAAACTGTTTTTT. It encodes CASSRLDRGTNEKLFF. The rearrangement links TRBV7-9 to TRBJ1-4; 9 positions agree with TRBD1. The CDR3 runs to 16 residues. CDR1 is SEHNR and CDR2 is FQNEAQ in the germline V gene (reference sequence). V was clipped by 5 bases and J by 2 bases; unmatched bases: 6.